This TCR beta chain is from a study of metastatic and nonmetastatic thyroid tumors. Comment on this clone: Its target is not known.

Using MiXCR, TCRdb re-called clones from the PCR reads. The profile shows approximately 41,000 clones, roughly 27% of them singletons. V was cut by 7 bases and J by 4 bases, with 23 bases left in between. The germline CDR1 and CDR2 sequences are MDHEN and SYDVKM. This CDR3 has 17 amino acids. The study, taken as a whole, reports: Significantly higher TCR beta diversity was reportedly seen in malignant thyroid tumors than benign nodules, in blood and tumor.

Every patient underwent thyroid surgery untreated. This chain connects TRBV28 to TRBJ2-1, with D possibly being TRBD2 (6 bases). Sequencing was carried out using blood. The clonotype comes from a male donor with papillary thyroid cancer or a benign thyroid nodule (not recorded which). Some clones in this sample may be carry-over from other donors' samples. The CDR3 reads CASILRSAVGGYNEQFF. CDR3 DNA: TGTGCCAGCATCCTCAGGTCGGCGGTGGGGGGATACAATGAGCAGTTCTTC. The full variable domain, its missing parts supplied by reference TRBV28 and TRBJ2-1, is DVKVTQSSRYLVKRTGEKVFLECVQDMDHENMFWYRQDPGLGLRLIYFSYDVKMKEKGDIPEGYSVSREKKERFSLILESASTNQTSMYLCASILRSAVGGYNEQFFGPGTRLTVL.